The rows below give T cell receptor beta chains drawn from one sample of a study of Graves' ophthalmopathy and Graves' hyperthyroidism. One entry per CDR3 protein, called by TCRdb with MiXCR from the multiplex PCR reads. This table has roughly 400,000 distinct CDR3 sequences, about 16% appearing once. Material for sequencing was peripheral blood. All receptors derive from a woman younger than 30 with stable Graves' hyperthyroidism. Each CDR3 is given with its conserved first and last residue. Fields, in order: clone size, D gene, J gene, V gene, CDR3 length, CDR3 protein, CDR3 DNA. A D gene is named only where the DNA matches it firmly. Not every row has a clone size; where given, it reads once, few, many or a size class.

many - TRBJ2-7 TRBV6-5 14 CASSYGRDTYEQYF TGTGCCAGCAGTTACGGCAGGGACACCTACGAGCAGTACTTC
many - TRBJ1-3 TRBV5-1 16 CASSLLTEGSGNTIYF TGCGCCAGCAGCTTGTTGACAGAAGGTTCTGGAAACACCATATATTTT
many TRBD1 TRBJ1-5 TRBV19 14 CASSIPGQYQPQHF TGTGCCAGTAGTATACCGGGACAGTATCAGCCCCAGCATTTT
many TRBD1 TRBJ2-5 TRBV29-1 13 CSGTGDLQETQYF TGCAGCGGGACAGGGGACCTCCAAGAGACCCAGTACTTC
many - TRBJ1-3 TRBV6-1 12 CASLGSGNTIYF TGTGCCAGCCTCGGCTCTGGAAACACCATATATTTT
- - TRBJ2-6 TRBV14 17 CASSQDFGDSGANVLTF TGTGCCAGCAGCCAAGATTTCGGTGACTCTGGGGCCAACGTCCTGACTTTC
- TRBD2 TRBJ2-7 TRBV24-1 13 CATSDRSGSEQYF TGTGCCACCAGTGACCGTAGCGGGAGCGAGCAGTACTTC
many - TRBJ2-7 TRBV7-9 15 CASSYSGGSTYEQYF TGTGCCAGCAGCTACAGTGGTGGTTCGACCTACGAGCAGTACTTC
many - TRBJ1-2 TRBV7-2 14 CASSIGGNLYGYTF TGTGCCAGCAGCATCGGAGGGAATCTCTATGGCTACACCTTC
- TRBD1 TRBJ1-1 TRBV4-1 16 CASSQDGTGANTEAFF TGCGCCAGCAGCCAAGACGGGACAGGCGCGAACACTGAAGCTTTCTTT
many TRBD1 TRBJ1-2 TRBV12-3/TRBV12-4 17 CTSSLGTGRSANYGYTF TGTACCAGCAGCCTAGGGACAGGGCGTTCGGCTAACTATGGCTACACCTTC
many - TRBJ1-5 TRBV6-5 13 CASKLGTNQPQHF TGTGCCAGCAAGTTGGGGACCAATCAGCCCCAGCATTTT
- - TRBJ1-1 TRBV15 14 CATSRVFGAFEAFF TGTGCCACCAGCAGAGTTTTTGGGGCATTTGAAGCTTTCTTT
many TRBD2 TRBJ2-5 TRBV7-8 15 CASIKTGGPRETQYF TGTGCCAGCATCAAGACGGGGGGGCCAAGGGAGACCCAGTACTTC
many TRBD2 TRBJ2-7 TRBV5-1 16 CASSLDSGTSIYEQYF TGCGCCAGCAGCTTGGACTCCGGGACTAGTATATACGAGCAGTACTTC
many TRBD1 TRBJ1-5 TRBV6-1 19 CASSERSGQVFLRNQPQHF TGTGCCAGCAGTGAACGGTCGGGACAGGTCTTTTTGCGCAATCAGCCCCAGCATTTT
many TRBD1 TRBJ1-2 TRBV28 15 CASSLWGTGEYGYTF TGTGCCAGCAGTTTATGGGGGACAGGGGAATATGGCTACACCTTC
many - TRBJ1-5 TRBV12-3/TRBV12-4 13 CASSSRRSQPQHF TGTGCCAGCAGTTCTCGACGGAGTCAGCCCCAGCATTTT
few - TRBJ1-5 TRBV7-9 13 CASSLSTYQPQHF TGTGCCAGCAGCTTATCCACTTATCAGCCCCAGCATTTT
- TRBD1 TRBJ2-7 TRBV20-1 16 CSARKIGTGGGYEQYF TGCAGTGCTAGAAAGATCGGGACAGGGGGAGGCTACGAGCAGTACTTC
many TRBD1 TRBJ2-2 TRBV11-2 16 CASSFDRVETTGELFF TGTGCCAGCAGCTTCGACAGGGTCGAGACCACCGGGGAGCTGTTTTTT
few - TRBJ2-7 TRBV28 14 CASSSSTVTYEQYF TGTGCCAGCAGTTCTTCTACGGTGACCTACGAGCAGTACTTC
many - TRBJ1-2 TRBV20-1 13 CSANLPTNYGYTF TGCAGTGCTAATCTTCCAACCAACTATGGCTACACCTTC
many - TRBJ2-2 TRBV6-1 14 CASRRDLNTGELFF TGTGCCAGCAGGCGGGACCTCAACACCGGGGAGCTGTTTTTT
- TRBD2 TRBJ2-2 TRBV6-2/TRBV6-3 18 CASSYSGLAGGGTGELFF TGTGCCAGCAGTTACTCGGGACTAGCGGGAGGGGGCACCGGGGAGCTGTTTTTT
many - TRBJ1-1 TRBV5-1 14 CASSLAGSPSPAFF TGCGCCAGCAGCTTGGCTGGGAGCCCATCGCCAGCTTTCTTT
many TRBD2 TRBJ2-7 TRBV19 15 CASRKTSGGPYEQYF TGTGCCAGTAGAAAGACTAGCGGGGGTCCCTACGAGCAGTACTTC
many TRBD2 TRBJ2-5 TRBV5-1 14 CASSIAGGGETQYF TGCGCCAGCAGCATAGCGGGGGGAGGAGAGACCCAGTACTTC
many - TRBJ2-5 TRBV6-5 17 CASSYRSLLGGQETQYF TGTGCCAGCAGTTACCGCTCCCTCCTGGGGGGTCAAGAGACCCAGTACTTC
- TRBD1 TRBJ2-5 TRBV5-1 16 CASSLGQGAVQETQYF TGCGCCAGCAGCCTCGGACAGGGGGCGGTCCAAGAGACCCAGTACTTC
many TRBD2 TRBJ2-7 TRBV11-2 16 CASSLEYGGGTYEQYF TGTGCCAGCAGCTTAGAATACGGGGGGGGGACCTACGAGCAGTACTTC
many TRBD1 TRBJ2-4 TRBV2 15 CASFGTGRAKNIQYF TGTGCCAGCTTCGGGACAGGGAGGGCCAAAAACATTCAGTACTTC